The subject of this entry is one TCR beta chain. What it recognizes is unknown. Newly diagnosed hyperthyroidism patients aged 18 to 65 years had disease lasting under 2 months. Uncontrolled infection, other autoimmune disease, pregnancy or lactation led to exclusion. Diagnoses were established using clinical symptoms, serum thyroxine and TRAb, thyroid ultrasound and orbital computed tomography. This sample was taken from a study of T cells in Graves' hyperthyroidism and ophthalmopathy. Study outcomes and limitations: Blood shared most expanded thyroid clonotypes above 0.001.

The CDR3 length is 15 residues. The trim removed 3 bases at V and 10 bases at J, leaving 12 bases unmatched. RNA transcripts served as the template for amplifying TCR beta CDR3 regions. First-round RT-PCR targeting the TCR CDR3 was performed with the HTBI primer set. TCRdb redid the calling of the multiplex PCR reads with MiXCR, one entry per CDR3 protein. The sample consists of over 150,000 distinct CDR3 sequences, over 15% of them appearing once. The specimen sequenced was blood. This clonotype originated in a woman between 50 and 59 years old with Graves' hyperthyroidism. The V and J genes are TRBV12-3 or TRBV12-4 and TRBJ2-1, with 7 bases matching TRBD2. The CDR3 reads CASSFGTTIKGEQFF. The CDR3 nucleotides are TGTGCCAGCAGTTTTGGGACTACCATCAAGGGGGAGCAGTTCTTC.